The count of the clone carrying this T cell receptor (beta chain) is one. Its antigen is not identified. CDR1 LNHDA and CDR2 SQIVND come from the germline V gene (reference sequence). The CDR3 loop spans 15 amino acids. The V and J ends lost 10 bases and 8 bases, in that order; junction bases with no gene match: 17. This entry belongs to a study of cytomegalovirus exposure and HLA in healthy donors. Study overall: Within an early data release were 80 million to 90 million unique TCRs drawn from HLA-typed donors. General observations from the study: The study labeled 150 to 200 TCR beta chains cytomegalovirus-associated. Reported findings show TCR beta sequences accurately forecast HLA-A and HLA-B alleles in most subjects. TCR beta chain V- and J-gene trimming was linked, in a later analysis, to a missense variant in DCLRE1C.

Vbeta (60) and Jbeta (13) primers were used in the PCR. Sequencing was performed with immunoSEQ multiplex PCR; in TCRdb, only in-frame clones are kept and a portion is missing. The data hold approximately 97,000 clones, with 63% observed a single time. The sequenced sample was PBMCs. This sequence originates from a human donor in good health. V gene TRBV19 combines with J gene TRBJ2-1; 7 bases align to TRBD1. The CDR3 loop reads CATGSRRTGRDEQFF. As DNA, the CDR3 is TGTGCCACCGGATCACGTCGGACAGGTCGGGATGAGCAGTTCTTC.